This TCR beta chain was sequenced during a study of cytomegalovirus exposure and HLA in healthy donors. The wider study: Previous work identified 90 million to 130 million unique TCR beta sequences from 150 million to 200 million T cells.

Per the germline V gene, CDR1 is GTSNPN and CDR2 is SVGIG (reference sequence). V was clipped by 2 bases and J by 6 bases; unmatched bases: 9. The CDR3 runs to 14 residues. Concerning this clone itself: Its specificity is unknown.

The study's findings and limits: Specificity of a few CMV-associated chains for CMV antigens was verified in vitro. By HLA locus, TCR association rates varied in a later analysis, with DRB1 showing the most and HLA-C the fewest.

PCR amplification relied on 60 Vbeta primers (plus 13 Jbeta primers). Sequenced by immunoSEQ multiplex PCR; TCRdb stores in-frame clones only, minus some. The sample lists 55,000 to 85,000 clones, around 78% seen once, with roughly 8% in the top ten. The sequence was collected from a man between 18 and 35 years old in good health and CMV-seropositive. The rearrangement uses TRBV30 and TRBJ1-1; 7 nucleotides line up with TRBD1. Sequencing was carried out using PBMCs. CDR3: CAWSRDSFWSEAFF. In DNA form, the CDR3 reads TGTGCCTGGAGTCGGGACAGCTTTTGGTCTGAAGCTTTCTTT.